This T cell receptor beta chain is drawn from a study of shared clonotypes between healthy human individuals. The method was immunoSEQ multiplex PCR; TCRdb's version includes in-frame clones alone and lacks a portion of them. Of approximately 2.5 million clones detected, 90% to 95% appear once; the ten largest clones hold 0.36%. CDR1 MNHNS and CDR2 SASEGT come from the germline V gene. Trimming shortened V by 6 bases and J by 3 bases, and 12 bases separated the two germline ends. The CDR3 is made up of 15 amino acids. The rearrangement uses TRBV6-1 and TRBJ2-6, with D perhaps TRBD1 (5 bases). The TCR was taken from a man aged 18 to 35 in good health. Some clones in this sample may be carry-over from other donors' samples. Input material: naive CD4+ T cells from PBMCs. Subset: CD45RA+ positively selected. The CDR3 DNA sequence: TGTGCCAGCAGCTTACAGGAGTTTGGGGCCAACGTCCTGACTTTC. Residues: CASSLQEFGANVLTF.